The rows below give T cell receptor beta chains drawn from one sample of a study of T cell responses to AZD1222 COVID-19 vaccine. Libraries were prepared by immunoSEQ multiplex PCR; TCRdb keeps only in-frame clonotypes and omits some of them. This sample carries some 75,000 clones, 88% of them seen once, and the ten largest clones take 11%. The starting material was peripheral blood, obtained on day 0 of AZD1222 vaccination. The receptors were sampled from an adult in good health. Both conserved end residues are part of each CDR3. Fields, in order: J gene, D gene, clone size, V gene, CDR3 DNA, CDR3 protein. The D gene is left open where the match is weak. Size is omitted from some rows. Given values are once, few, many or a class for expanded clones.

>TRBJ2-3|TRBD2|-|TRBV5-1
TGCGCCAGCAGCTTGGCCCAGACTAGCGTGCGCACAGATACGCAGTATTTT
CASSLAQTSVRTDTQYF
>TRBJ2-6|-|-|TRBV19
TGTGCCAGTAGTGCAAGAAAGTCCGGGGCCAACGTCCTGACTTTC
CASSARKSGANVLTF
>TRBJ2-2|TRBD2|-|TRBV6-2/TRBV6-3
TGTGCCAGCAGTACACTAGCGGGGTTGCCCACCGGGGAGCTGTTTTTT
CASSTLAGLPTGELFF
>TRBJ2-7|-|-|TRBV7-2
TGTGCCAGCAGCTTAGGGACAATCCCATCCGAGCAGTACTTC
CASSLGTIPSEQYF
>TRBJ2-7|-|-|TRBV29-1
TGCAGCGTTGACGGTGTGGGTTACGAGCAGTACTTC
CSVDGVGYEQYF
>TRBJ1-1|-|-|TRBV2
TGTGCCAGCATGGGGGGTCTGTTCGTTTTTGACACTGAAGCTTTCTTT
CASMGGLFVFDTEAFF
>TRBJ2-5|-|-|TRBV19
TGTGCCACCGCGACCGACAGGCAAGAGACCCAGTACTTC
CATATDRQETQYF
>TRBJ1-2|TRBD1|-|TRBV5-1
TGCGCCAGCAGCTCGGATGGACAGGCTGCCTATGGCTACACCTTC
CASSSDGQAAYGYTF
>TRBJ2-1|-|-|TRBV6-1
TGTGCCAGCAGTGAAATAAGGGATGAGCAGTTCTTC
CASSEIRDEQFF
>TRBJ2-1|TRBD1|-|TRBV19
TGTGCCAGTAGTATAGTGGGGACAGGGAACTACAATGAGCAGTTCTTC
CASSIVGTGNYNEQFF
>TRBJ2-1|-|-|TRBV19
TGTGCCACCCGGGACACGCTCTCCTACAATGAGCAGTTCTTC
CATRDTLSYNEQFF
>TRBJ2-3|TRBD2|-|TRBV30
TGTGCCCGGGAGGGCCGGGATACGCAGTATTTT
CAREGRDTQYF
>TRBJ1-2|TRBD1|-|TRBV28
TGTGCCAGCAGTCGATCGGAGGGGGCGGGTGGCTACACCTTC
CASSRSEGAGGYTF
>TRBJ1-5|-|-|TRBV5-1
TGCGCCAGCAGCTTGTCGGGGGGGGCGAATCAGCCCCAGCATTTT
CASSLSGGANQPQHF
>TRBJ1-2|-|-|TRBV19
TGTGCCAGTAGTCCCGACGGCGGCTATGGCTACACCTTC
CASSPDGGYGYTF
>TRBJ1-6|-|-|TRBV7-9
TGTGCCAGCAGCGACGGGTCTTTACCTAATTCACCCCTCCACTTT
CASSDGSLPNSPLHF
>TRBJ1-5|-|once|TRBV7-2
TGTGCCAGCAGCATGTGGGGGGTGGGCAATCAGCCCCAGCATTTT
CASSMWGVGNQPQHF
>TRBJ1-4|-|-|TRBV18
TGTGCCAGCTCACCGTCAGGGCAAGGTGGAGAAAAACTGTTTTTT
CASSPSGQGGEKLFF
>TRBJ2-2|-|once|TRBV7-7
TGTGCTAGCAGCTTAGAAAGGGCCCTAAACACCGGGGAGCTGTTTTTT
CASSLERALNTGELFF
>TRBJ2-6|-|once|TRBV3-1/TRBV3-2
TGTGCCAGCAGCCACCGTTTGGCTCCAGGGGCCAACGTCCTGACTTTC
CASSHRLAPGANVLTF
>TRBJ2-7|-|-|TRBV7-8
TGTGCCAGCAGCTTAACTAGCCCTAATAACCCCTCCTACGAGCAGTACTTC
CASSLTSPNNPSYEQYF
>TRBJ2-2|-|-|TRBV3-1/TRBV3-2
TGTGCCAGCAGCAAAAAGGCCTGGCACACCGGGGAGCTGTTTTTT
CASSKKAWHTGELFF
>TRBJ2-3|TRBD1|once|TRBV2
TGTGCCAGCAGAACAGGGGGACACACAGATACGCAGTATTTT
CASRTGGHTDTQYF
>TRBJ2-1|-|once|TRBV7-2
TGTGCCAGCAGCTTTGGGACCTCTCACGTGAGTTATGTCTTC
CASSFGTSHVSYVF
>TRBJ1-2|-|-|TRBV29-1
TGCAGCGTTGAAGTGATAACCCCATATGGCTACACCTTC
CSVEVITPYGYTF
>TRBJ1-1|-|-|TRBV2
TGTGCCAGCACCGGCCAGATGAACACTGAAGCTTTCTTT
CASTGQMNTEAFF
>TRBJ1-1|-|-|TRBV9
TGTGCCAGCAGCGAGGGGTCCGTGGGGGTGGACACTGAAGCTTTCTTT
CASSEGSVGVDTEAFF
>TRBJ2-1|TRBD2|-|TRBV7-3
TGTGCCAGCAGCACCCTCGGACTAGCGGGAGGGCCGAATGAGCAGTTCTTC
CASSTLGLAGGPNEQFF
>TRBJ2-7|-|-|TRBV28
TGTGCCAGCAGCCGGCGGGACCGCAGGGCCTACGAGCAGTACTTC
CASSRRDRRAYEQYF
>TRBJ2-2|TRBD2|-|TRBV11-2
TGTGCCAGCAGCTATAGCGGGGTGAACACCGGGGAGCTGTTTTTT
CASSYSGVNTGELFF
>TRBJ1-6|-|-|TRBV9
TGTGCCAGCAGCGTATCGACAGGAATTGGATCACCCCTCCACTTT
CASSVSTGIGSPLHF
>TRBJ1-2|TRBD1|-|TRBV28
TGTGCCAGCAGTTTCCGGGACAGGGCTGGCTACACCTTC
CASSFRDRAGYTF